This T cell receptor beta chain came from a study of blood T cell repertoires in COVID-19. In the study overall: Specimens from acute and convalescent COVID-19 originated in the United States, Italy and Spain. From T cells, B-cell-depleted T cells, or PBMCs came the material, which was cDNA or gDNA.

The length of the CDR3 is 14 residues. V lost 5 bases, J lost 5 bases, and 8 bases stayed unmatched. The germline V gene has CDR1 MNHEY and CDR2 SVGAGI. Per the original methods: From reference gene primer amplification, estimates of nucleated cell counts were derived. The protocol was immunoSEQ multiplex PCR, while the TCRdb copy is restricted to in-frame clones and leaves out a portion. The V and J calls and clone size are taken from that table; D and trimming were inferred from the DNA. The sample lists 400,000 to 550,000 clones, around 89% seen once, with more than 4% in the top ten. The sample consisted of peripheral blood. V is TRBV6-5 and J is TRBJ1-1; 7 positions match TRBD1. The clonotype comes from a woman younger than 45 with acute or convalescent COVID-19. The chain's CDR3 is CASSRNRGVTEAFF. CDR3 nucleotide sequence: TGTGCCAGCAGTCGAAACAGGGGTGTTACTGAAGCTTTCTTT.